These 23 T cell receptor beta chains share one sample of origin, sequenced in a study of blood T cell repertoires in COVID-19. Using immunoSEQ multiplex PCR, the repertoire was profiled, and TCRdb retains in-frame clones only, with some absent. The sample shows 140,000 or so clones, about 84% of them seen only once. The material sequenced was peripheral blood. These receptors originate from a woman aged 45-60 years with acute or convalescent COVID-19.

The chain is built from TRBV6-4 and TRBJ1-2; D might be TRBD1 (6 bases). Germline V gene data show CDR1 as MRHNA and CDR2 as SNTAGT. The V and J ends lost 5 bases and 7 bases respectively, with 14 bases between them. The CDR3 length is 13 residues. CDR3: CASSPDRFGGYTF. As DNA, the CDR3 is TGTGCCAGCAGTCCAGACAGGTTCGGTGGCTACACCTTC.

J is TRBJ1-1 and V is TRBV18; tentative D call: TRBD1 (6 bases). This CDR3 spans 14 amino acids. Trimming left V 2 bases short and J 3 bases short, with 10 bases between. In germline, CDR1 is KGHSH, CDR2 LQKENI. This CDR3 reads CASSPSDSYTEAFF. CDR3 sequence (DNA): TGTGCCAGCTCACCATCGGACAGTTACACTGAAGCTTTCTTT.

This clone came up once. The chain uses TRBV10-2 and TRBJ1-2; no firm D call. Trimming cost V 8 bases and J 0 bases, with 16 bases left between them. Per the germline V gene, CDR1 is WSHSY and CDR2 is SAAADI. The CDR3 spans 15 residues. This CDR3 is CASRRFGAANYGYTF. CDR3 DNA sequence: TGCGCCAGCCGAAGATTCGGAGCGGCTAACTATGGCTACACCTTC.

This clone was observed once. The rearrangement uses TRBV3-1 (or the pseudogene TRBV3-2) and TRBJ2-1; the match to TRBD2 covers 10 bases. Unmatched junction bases numbered 1, after V lost 3 bases and J lost 2 bases. Germline V gene sequence: CDR1 LGHDT, CDR2 YNNKEL (reference sequence). CDR3 length equals 15 residues. CDR3 loop: CASSQLAGAYNEQFF. The CDR3 DNA sequence: TGTGCCAGCAGCCAGCTAGCGGGGGCCTACAATGAGCAGTTCTTC.

The chain uses TRBV6-4 and TRBJ1-4; D possibly corresponds to TRBD1 (5 bases). Germline lookup yields CDR1 MRHNA and CDR2 SNTAGT. V was shortened by 5 bases and J by 6 bases, with 22 bases between the two germline ends. There are 17 residues in the CDR3. The CDR3 here is CASSHPGKKVSDEKLFF. The CDR3 DNA reads TGTGCCAGCAGTCACCCAGGGAAGAAGGTATCGGATGAAAAACTGTTTTTT.

The chain carries TRBV3-1 (or the pseudogene TRBV3-2) and TRBJ1-1; D gene unclear. Germline V gene lookup returns CDR1 LGHDT and CDR2 YNNKEL (reference sequence). The CDR3 has 14 amino acids. Trimming removed 5 bases at V and 4 bases at J, with 14 bases between. The CDR3 protein is CASSSHGEGTEAFF. The CDR3 nucleotides are TGTGCCAGCAGCTCCCATGGGGAGGGCACTGAAGCTTTCTTT.

The chain joins TRBV19 to TRBJ1-5, with no clear D. Germline V gene data show CDR1 as LNHDA and CDR2 as SQIVND (reference sequence). The CDR3 runs 14 residues. V lost 7 bases and J lost 0, with 10 bases in between. Written as DNA, the CDR3 is TGTGCCAGTACCGACCAGGATAGCAATCAGCCCCAGCATTTT. As protein: CASTDQDSNQPQHF.

The V and J genes are TRBV29-1 and TRBJ1-6; no firm D call. The V gene's germline CDR1 is SQVTM and CDR2 ANQGSEA. Trimming shortened V by 5 bases and J by 5 bases, and 10 bases separated the two germline ends. The CDR3 has 13 amino acids. The DNA for the CDR3 is TGCAGCGTTCGAGGCGGTAATAATTCACCCCTCCACTTT. Translation gives CSVRGGNNSPLHF.

The rearrangement links TRBV27 to TRBJ1-1; no definite D call. The ends were cut back, 4 bases at V and 2 bases at J, with 8 bases in the middle. The germline CDR1 and CDR2 sequences are MNHEY and SMNVEV (reference sequence). The CDR3 totals 13 residues. DNA of the CDR3: TGTGCCAGCAGTTCGTCAACTAACACTGAAGCTTTCTTT. Translation: CASSSSTNTEAFF.

The rearrangement joins TRBV2 to TRBJ1-5; the D is unclear. Germline assignment: CDR1 SNHLY and CDR2 FYNNEI. Trimming left V 4 bases short and J 4 bases short, with 5 bases between. This CDR3 region has 12 residues. The CDR3 DNA reads as TGTGCCAGCAGTGCTATGAATCAGCCCCAGCATTTT. It translates to CASSAMNQPQHF.

This clone was observed a handful of times. The chain couples TRBV5-8 to TRBJ1-5; the D gene is possibly TRBD1 (5 bases). This CDR3 has 18 amino acids. The V end was cut by 0 bases, the J end by 2 bases, with 18 bases between. The germline V gene encodes CDR1 SGHTS and CDR2 YDEGEE. The CDR3 coding sequence is TGTGCCAGCAGCTTGGAAGCCATAGTTAGGGGTCGCAATCAGCCCCAGCATTTT. Protein product: CASSLEAIVRGRNQPQHF.

CDR3 nucleotide sequence: TGTGCCAGCAGCCAAGCGGACGGCGAGCGGTATGGCTACACCTTC. The encoded protein is CASSQADGERYGYTF. The rearrangement joins TRBV14 to TRBJ1-2, with unresolved D. Per germline, CDR1 SGHDN and CDR2 FVKESK. V lost 1 base and J lost 5, with 14 bases in between. The CDR3 has 15 residues.

This chain links TRBV7-2 with TRBJ1-6; D is ambiguous. CDR1 SGHTA and CDR2 FQGNSA come from the germline V gene. CDR3 length: 15 amino acids. The V and J ends lost 4 bases and 5 bases respectively, with 12 bases between them. CDR3 DNA: TGTGCCAGCAGCTCTGGCTGGCGGAATAATTCACCCCTCCACTTT. Its translation is CASSSGWRNNSPLHF.

The genes are TRBV10-3 and TRBJ1-6; D not resolved. V was cut by 2 bases and J by 7 bases, with 6 bases left in between. This CDR3 is 13 amino acids long. Looked up from germline, CDR1 is ENHRY and CDR2 is SYGVKD. CDR3 nucleotides: TGTGCCATCAGTGAGACGACAAATTCACCCCTCCACTTT. Its translation: CAISETTNSPLHF.

The chain couples TRBV6-2 or TRBV6-3 to TRBJ1-4; TRBD1 aligns across 8 bases. J lost 12 bases, V lost 6 bases, and 9 bases had no gene match. This CDR3 contains 13 residues. CDR1 is MNHEY, CDR2 SVGEGT, per germline. Here the CDR3 reads CASSPRTGKQLFF. CDR3 coding DNA: TGTGCCAGCAGCCCACGGACAGGGAAGCAACTGTTTTTT.

V and J are TRBV27 and TRBJ1-1, with 7 nucleotides matching TRBD1. The CDR3 is 14 amino acids. Germline CDR1 and CDR2: MNHEY and SMNVEV (reference sequence). Losses at the gene ends were 3 bases for V and 1 base for J; bases not matched to a gene: 2. The CDR3 is CASSFAGGNTEAFF. DNA for the CDR3: TGTGCCAGCAGTTTTGCAGGGGGGAACACTGAAGCTTTCTTT.

This chain links TRBV19 with TRBJ1-1; D unclear. The germline V gene encodes CDR1 LNHDA and CDR2 SQIVND (reference sequence). The CDR3 totals 12 residues. Deletions cut 3 bases from V and 7 bases from J, with 9 bases between. The CDR3 sequence: CASSIKSFEAFF. The CDR3 region has the DNA TGTGCCAGTAGTATCAAGAGCTTTGAAGCTTTCTTT.

The DNA of the CDR3 is TGTGCCAGTAAACACAGGGGGCGAGAAAAACTGTTTTTT. Protein sequence: CASKHRGREKLFF. The chain uses TRBV19 and TRBJ1-4, with 9 bases fitting TRBD1. Germline CDR1 LNHDA, CDR2 SQIVND (reference sequence). Trimming removed 7 bases from V and 8 bases from J; junction bases left unmatched: 5. The CDR3 sequence is 13 residues long.

The chain joins TRBV5-6 to TRBJ1-2, with TRBD1 matching over 7 bases. Trimming took 4 bases from V and 8 from J; bases not matched to a gene: 5. The germline gives CDR1 SGHDT, CDR2 YYEEEE. CDR3 size: 12 residues. In nucleotides, the CDR3 is TGTGCCAGCAGCAAGGGGGCCTACGGCTACACCTTC. As protein: CASSKGAYGYTF.

This chain joins TRBV3-1 (or the pseudogene TRBV3-2) and TRBJ2-7; 7 positions match TRBD1. V trimming: 0 bases; J trimming: 13 bases; junction bases outside the gene matches: 9. The CDR3 is 13 amino acids. In germline, CDR1 is LGHDT, CDR2 YNNKEL (reference sequence). The CDR3 DNA is TGTGCCAGCAGCCAAGATCGAGGGGGCGCGGGCTACTTC. It codes for CASSQDRGGAGYF.

The chain has TRBV11-2 and TRBJ2-1; 13 bases align to TRBD2. Germline V gene lookup returns CDR1 SGHAT and CDR2 FQNNGV. The CDR3 has 16 amino acids. The V gene end was trimmed by 4 bases and the J gene end by 3 bases; junction bases not matched to a gene: 3. The CDR3 coding sequence is TGTGCCAGCAGCTCGACTAGCGGGGGGAACTACAATGAGCAGTTCTTC. Its protein is CASSSTSGGNYNEQFF.

As concerns this clone: The same CDR3 also results from other DNA sequences found in this sample. The gene calls are TRBV7-9 and TRBJ2-1, with 10 bases that match TRBD2. This CDR3 has 16 amino acids. Trimming at V came to 4 bases and at J to 6 bases, leaving 9 bases not matched to a gene. The germline gives CDR1 SEHNR, CDR2 FQNEAQ (reference sequence). The CDR3 reads CASSSSGLAGVNEQFF. The CDR3 coding sequence is TGTGCCAGCAGCTCCTCCGGCCTAGCGGGGGTCAATGAGCAGTTCTTC.

The V gene is TRBV18, the J gene TRBJ2-3; 9 bases line up with TRBD1. CDR3 length equals 14 residues. Germline values: CDR1 KGHSH, CDR2 LQKENI. J lost 4 bases, V lost 2 bases, and 1 base had no gene match. The CDR3 loop reads CASSPGTGSDTQYF. CDR3 DNA sequence: TGTGCCAGCTCACCAGGGACAGGGTCAGATACGCAGTATTTT.